This record covers a single T cell receptor beta chain. CDR3 length: 15 amino acids. Germline V lookup: CDR1 MNHEY, CDR2 SVGAGI. V lost 2 bases and J lost 7; bases outside the gene matches: 5. These data come from a study of tumor T cells in aggressive B-cell lymphoma. Measured with immunoSEQ multiplex PCR; TCRdb has only the in-frame clones, and not every one. Of about 3,100 clones listed, approximately 82% were seen once; the top ten hold around a sixth. V usage is TRBV6-5 and J usage is TRBJ2-2, with 9 positions matching TRBD2. This clonotype was sampled from an adult with diffuse large B cell lymphoma. The sequencing input was tumor tissue. For the CDR3, the DNA is TGTGCCAGCAGTTACAGGGCTAGCGGGGACGGGGAGCTGTTTTTT. Translating it yields CASSYRASGDGELFF.